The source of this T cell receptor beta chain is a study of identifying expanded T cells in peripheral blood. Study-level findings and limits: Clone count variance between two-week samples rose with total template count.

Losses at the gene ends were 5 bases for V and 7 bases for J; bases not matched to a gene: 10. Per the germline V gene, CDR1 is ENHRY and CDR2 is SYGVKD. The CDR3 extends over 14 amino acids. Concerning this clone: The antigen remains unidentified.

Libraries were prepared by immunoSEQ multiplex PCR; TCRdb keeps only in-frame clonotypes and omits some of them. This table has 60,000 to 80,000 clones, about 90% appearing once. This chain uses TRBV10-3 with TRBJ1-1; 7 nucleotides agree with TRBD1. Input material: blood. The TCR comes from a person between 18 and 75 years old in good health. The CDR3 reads CAISLSGQEFEAFF. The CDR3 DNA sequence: TGTGCCATCAGTCTATCCGGACAGGAGTTTGAAGCTTTCTTT.